This T cell receptor beta chain was retrieved from a study of T cell repertoires in cytomegalovirus infection. Study background: An indication of both CMV infection and matching HLA type came from public TCR beta signatures.

Trimming took 5 bases from V and 0 from J, leaving 4 bases between them. Germline CDR1 reads SEHNR; CDR2 reads FQNEAQ (reference sequence). This CDR3 is 12 amino acids long. In this sample, this clonotype turned up many times. Its antigen is still unknown. TCRdb re-called the reads through MiXCR, storing one row per CDR3 protein. This sample has 680,000 or so distinct CDR3 sequences, with around a third found just once. Study-level results: HLA-C-restricted, CMV-specific TCR beta clonotypes were dominant ex vivo.

This rearrangement joins TRBV7-9 to TRBJ1-1, with D hard to call. The sequenced sample was cultured PBMCs, obtained from culture after CMV antigen stimulation. This receptor was identified in a human donor in good health (CMV status not recorded). Some clones in this sample may be carry-over from other donors' samples. The CDR3 DNA reads TGTGCCAGCAGCCCAGTGAACACTGAAGCTTTCTTT. Protein product: CASSPVNTEAFF. Drawing the rest from reference TRBV7-9 and TRBJ1-1, the complete variable domain is DTGVSQNPRHKITKRGQNVTFRCDPISEHNRLYWYRQTLGQGPEFLTYFQNEAQLEKSRLLSDRFSAERPKGSFSTLEIQRTEQGDSAMYLCASSPVNTEAFFGQGTRLTVV.